The rows below give T cell receptor beta chains drawn from one sample of a study of T cells after yellow fever vaccination. TCRdb processed the 5' RACE reads anew with MiXCR; each CDR3 protein has one entry. The profile shows some 560,000 distinct CDR3 sequences, about a sixth of them singletons. Sequencing was performed on PBMCs, taken less than 6 days after the first yellow fever vaccination. These receptor sequences come from a man in his late teens or twenties who received the YFV17D yellow fever vaccine. Each CDR3 is given with its conserved first and last residue. The order of the fields is J gene, V gene, clone size, CDR3 length, D gene, CDR3 protein, CDR3 DNA. A D gene is named only where the DNA matches it firmly. Size is omitted from some rows. Given values are once, few, many or a class for expanded clones.

j_call: TRBJ1-1; v_call: TRBV6-1; clone_size: .; cdr3_length: 17; d_call: TRBD1; cdr3_aa: CASRLYRGRRRDTEAFF; cdr3_nt: TGTGCCAGCAGACTCTACAGGGGGCGCAGGAGAGATACTGAAGCTTTCTTT
j_call: TRBJ2-3; v_call: TRBV15; clone_size: .; cdr3_length: 16; d_call: TRBD2; cdr3_aa: CATSHPSGGAQDTQYF; cdr3_nt: TGTGCCACCAGCCACCCGTCGGGGGGGGCCCAAGATACGCAGTATTTT
j_call: TRBJ2-7; v_call: TRBV10-2; clone_size: few; cdr3_length: 10; d_call: .; cdr3_aa: CASGPGEQYF; cdr3_nt: TGCGCCAGCGGGCCAGGGGAGCAGTACTTC
j_call: TRBJ1-1; v_call: TRBV6-2/TRBV6-3; clone_size: .; cdr3_length: 14; d_call: .; cdr3_aa: CASSYRGPATEAFF; cdr3_nt: TGTGCCAGCAGTTACCGGGGCCCGGCCACTGAAGCTTTCTTT
j_call: TRBJ2-1; v_call: TRBV15; clone_size: once; cdr3_length: 15; d_call: TRBD1; cdr3_aa: CATSRRGQGGNEQFF; cdr3_nt: TGTGCCACCAGCAGGAGGGGGCAGGGTGGGAATGAGCAGTTCTTC
j_call: TRBJ2-3; v_call: TRBV4-1; clone_size: .; cdr3_length: 16; d_call: .; cdr3_aa: CASSQDRGGSTDTQYF; cdr3_nt: TGCGCCAGCAGCCAAGACAGGGGGGGGAGCACAGATACGCAGTATTTT
j_call: TRBJ2-1; v_call: TRBV4-1; clone_size: .; cdr3_length: 15; d_call: .; cdr3_aa: CASSQGPGVRNEQFF; cdr3_nt: TGCGCCAGCAGCCAAGGACCAGGGGTTAGGAATGAGCAGTTCTTC
j_call: TRBJ1-2; v_call: TRBV5-1; clone_size: .; cdr3_length: 14; d_call: .; cdr3_aa: CASSSRGRGSGYTF; cdr3_nt: TGCGCCAGCAGTTCCCGGGGCAGGGGAAGTGGCTACACCTTC
j_call: TRBJ1-3; v_call: TRBV5-6; clone_size: .; cdr3_length: 15; d_call: TRBD1; cdr3_aa: CASSWDRNSGNTIYF; cdr3_nt: TGTGCCAGCAGCTGGGACAGAAACTCTGGAAACACCATATATTTT
j_call: TRBJ2-2; v_call: TRBV18; clone_size: many; cdr3_length: 13; d_call: .; cdr3_aa: CASSPQGTGELFF; cdr3_nt: TGCGCCAGCAGCCCCCAGGGTACCGGGGAGCTGTTTTTT
j_call: TRBJ2-1; v_call: TRBV12-3/TRBV12-4; clone_size: few; cdr3_length: 10; d_call: .; cdr3_aa: CASSSLGQFF; cdr3_nt: TGTGCCAGCAGTTCGCTAGGTCAGTTCTTC
j_call: TRBJ2-2; v_call: TRBV20-1; clone_size: .; cdr3_length: 14; d_call: .; cdr3_aa: CSARKDPSGGELFF; cdr3_nt: TGCAGTGCTAGAAAGGATCCATCAGGGGGGGAGCTGTTTTTT
j_call: TRBJ2-5; v_call: TRBV20-1; clone_size: .; cdr3_length: 13; d_call: .; cdr3_aa: CSARVGDLETQYF; cdr3_nt: TGCAGTGCTAGAGTAGGGGACTTAGAGACCCAGTACTTC
j_call: TRBJ2-5; v_call: TRBV3-1; clone_size: few; cdr3_length: 15; d_call: .; cdr3_aa: CASSQVGSGWQTQYF; cdr3_nt: TGTGCCAGCAGCCAAGTAGGTAGCGGATGGCAGACCCAGTACTTC
j_call: TRBJ1-2; v_call: TRBV7-2; clone_size: few; cdr3_length: 11; d_call: .; cdr3_aa: CASSYAGGYTF; cdr3_nt: TGTGCCAGCAGTTATGCGGGGGGCTACACCTTC
j_call: TRBJ1-5; v_call: TRBV5-6; clone_size: many; cdr3_length: 13; d_call: .; cdr3_aa: CASSLTGTQPQHF; cdr3_nt: TGTGCCAGCAGCTTGACAGGGACTCAGCCCCAGCATTTT
j_call: TRBJ1-2; v_call: TRBV7-9; clone_size: few; cdr3_length: 15; d_call: TRBD1; cdr3_aa: CASSLSDRGKDGYTF; cdr3_nt: TGTGCCAGCAGCCTATCAGACAGGGGCAAAGATGGCTACACCTTC
j_call: TRBJ1-4; v_call: TRBV4-1; clone_size: .; cdr3_length: 12; d_call: TRBD1; cdr3_aa: CASSHVGQLLFF; cdr3_nt: TGCGCCAGCAGCCATGTGGGACAGTTGCTGTTTTTT
j_call: TRBJ2-5; v_call: TRBV6-5; clone_size: few; cdr3_length: 15; d_call: TRBD1; cdr3_aa: CASSLPTGTWETQYF; cdr3_nt: TGTGCCAGCAGTTTACCGACAGGGACCTGGGAGACCCAGTACTTC
j_call: TRBJ2-7; v_call: TRBV27; clone_size: few; cdr3_length: 13; d_call: .; cdr3_aa: CASSWTPTYEQYF; cdr3_nt: TGTGCCAGCAGTTGGACACCAACCTACGAGCAGTACTTC
j_call: TRBJ2-3; v_call: TRBV11-2; clone_size: .; cdr3_length: 16; d_call: .; cdr3_aa: CASSLDMASGTDTQYF; cdr3_nt: TGTGCCAGCAGCTTAGATATGGCTAGCGGCACAGATACGCAGTATTTT
j_call: TRBJ1-6; v_call: TRBV19; clone_size: .; cdr3_length: 15; d_call: TRBD1; cdr3_aa: CASRVAGGKDSPLHF; cdr3_nt: TGTGCCAGTAGAGTTGCAGGGGGCAAGGATTCACCCCTCCACTTT
j_call: TRBJ1-1; v_call: TRBV3-1; clone_size: few; cdr3_length: 15; d_call: .; cdr3_aa: CASSQARRTNTEAFF; cdr3_nt: TGTGCCAGCAGCCAAGCCCGCCGGACGAACACTGAAGCTTTCTTT
j_call: TRBJ2-3; v_call: TRBV7-9; clone_size: .; cdr3_length: 15; d_call: .; cdr3_aa: CASSLRGSGTDTQYF; cdr3_nt: TGTGCCAGCAGCTTACGCGGGTCTGGCACAGATACGCAGTATTTT
j_call: TRBJ1-5; v_call: TRBV7-8; clone_size: few; cdr3_length: 14; d_call: .; cdr3_aa: CASSSEGPHQPQHF; cdr3_nt: TGTGCCAGCAGCTCCGAAGGGCCCCATCAGCCCCAGCATTTT
j_call: TRBJ2-1; v_call: TRBV20-1; clone_size: many; cdr3_length: 14; d_call: TRBD2; cdr3_aa: CSAGLAGGPNEQFF; cdr3_nt: TGCAGTGCCGGACTAGCGGGGGGGCCAAATGAGCAGTTCTTC
j_call: TRBJ1-1; v_call: TRBV12-3/TRBV12-4; clone_size: few; cdr3_length: 15; d_call: .; cdr3_aa: CASNSRRGGNTEAFF; cdr3_nt: TGTGCCAGCAACTCCCGACGGGGGGGGAACACTGAAGCTTTCTTT
j_call: TRBJ2-3; v_call: TRBV10-3; clone_size: many; cdr3_length: 13; d_call: .; cdr3_aa: CATWGLAEDTQYF; cdr3_nt: TGTGCCACCTGGGGCCTCGCGGAAGATACGCAGTATTTT
j_call: TRBJ1-1; v_call: TRBV2; clone_size: .; cdr3_length: 14; d_call: .; cdr3_aa: CTSSIGVPNTEAFF; cdr3_nt: TGTACCAGCAGTATAGGAGTCCCGAACACTGAAGCTTTCTTT
j_call: TRBJ2-5; v_call: TRBV7-7; clone_size: .; cdr3_length: 15; d_call: .; cdr3_aa: CASSLFSGTQETQYF; cdr3_nt: TGTGCCAGCAGCTTATTCTCGGGCACTCAAGAGACCCAGTACTTC
j_call: TRBJ2-5; v_call: TRBV7-2; clone_size: many; cdr3_length: 15; d_call: TRBD2; cdr3_aa: CASSFQRGGQETQYF; cdr3_nt: TGTGCCAGCAGCTTCCAGCGGGGGGGCCAAGAGACCCAGTACTTC
j_call: TRBJ1-2; v_call: TRBV7-9; clone_size: .; cdr3_length: 13; d_call: .; cdr3_aa: CASSRGVPYGYTF; cdr3_nt: TGTGCCAGCAGCCGGGGCGTCCCGTATGGCTACACCTTC
j_call: TRBJ1-6; v_call: TRBV20-1; clone_size: .; cdr3_length: 12; d_call: TRBD1; cdr3_aa: CSAREGTVGLHF; cdr3_nt: TGCAGTGCTAGAGAAGGGACAGTCGGGCTCCACTTT
j_call: TRBJ2-1; v_call: TRBV7-8; clone_size: few; cdr3_length: 15; d_call: .; cdr3_aa: CASSLDRGWANEQFF; cdr3_nt: TGTGCCAGCAGCTTAGATCGGGGGTGGGCCAATGAGCAGTTCTTC
j_call: TRBJ2-4; v_call: TRBV7-3; clone_size: .; cdr3_length: 15; d_call: .; cdr3_aa: CASSPSSGAKNIQYF; cdr3_nt: TGTGCCAGCAGCCCCTCTTCGGGAGCCAAAAACATTCAGTACTTC
j_call: TRBJ2-3; v_call: TRBV2; clone_size: .; cdr3_length: 14; d_call: .; cdr3_aa: CASLHSGRGHTQYF; cdr3_nt: TGTGCCAGCCTACACTCGGGAAGGGGCCATACGCAGTATTTT
j_call: TRBJ2-7; v_call: TRBV7-2; clone_size: .; cdr3_length: 13; d_call: .; cdr3_aa: CASSPSWIYEQYF; cdr3_nt: TGTGCCAGCAGTCCGTCCTGGATATACGAGCAGTACTTC
j_call: TRBJ1-2; v_call: TRBV7-2; clone_size: .; cdr3_length: 13; d_call: .; cdr3_aa: CASSRDGDYGYTF; cdr3_nt: TGTGCCAGCAGCCGAGACGGAGACTATGGCTACACCTTC
j_call: TRBJ2-1; v_call: TRBV5-6; clone_size: few; cdr3_length: 15; d_call: .; cdr3_aa: CASSSFYPSYNEQFF; cdr3_nt: TGTGCCAGCAGCTCCTTCTATCCCTCCTACAATGAGCAGTTCTTC
j_call: TRBJ1-4; v_call: TRBV7-9; clone_size: .; cdr3_length: 14; d_call: .; cdr3_aa: CASSFGHRNEKLFF; cdr3_nt: TGTGCCAGCAGCTTCGGGCATCGGAATGAAAAACTGTTTTTT
j_call: TRBJ1-5; v_call: TRBV27; clone_size: .; cdr3_length: 15; d_call: .; cdr3_aa: CASSLYWDSNQPQHF; cdr3_nt: TGTGCCAGCAGTTTATACTGGGACAGCAATCAGCCCCAGCATTTT